The source of this TCR beta chain is a study of T cells in Graves' hyperthyroidism and ophthalmopathy. Many counts were recorded for this clonotype. Antigen: not known. Amplification of TCR beta CDR3 regions was performed using RNA transcripts as template. The TCR CDR3 was amplified in a first-round RT-PCR using the HTBI primer set. A single record per CDR3 protein comes from TCRdb applying MiXCR to the multiplex PCR reads. The sample yields 450,000 to 650,000 distinct CDR3 sequences, roughly 20% seen once. Study observations and caveats: Researchers found most expanded thyroid clonotypes above 0.001 in blood as well. A model built on 13 V-J features separated ophthalmopathy from stable hyperthyroidism. It was a median 6.5 months before onset that the model predicted ophthalmopathy.

This TCR was recovered from a man aged 18 to 29 with Graves' hyperthyroidism. Sequenced sample: blood.

The CDR3 region has the DNA TGTGCCAGCAGTTACTCGGTCCGGACAGGGGAAGAGGAGCAGTACTTC. Translated: CASSYSVRTGEEEQYF. The genes are TRBV6-5 and TRBJ2-7; 9 bases match TRBD1. The germline V gene encodes CDR1 MNHEY and CDR2 SVGAGI. The V segment lost 0 bases and the J segment 7 bases; nucleotides outside the gene matches: 10. The CDR3 runs 16 residues.